The subject of this entry is one T cell receptor (beta chain). The ends lost 5 bases at V and 8 bases at J; junction bases unmatched: 5. The CDR3 is 13 amino acids. Original processing methods: Counts of nucleated cells, estimated from reference gene primer amplification, were obtained. Repertoires were generated with immunoSEQ multiplex PCR, while TCRdb's copy carries only in-frame clones and drops some. Clone size and V and J calls were adopted from that table, with D and trimming inferred from the DNA. The table has 150,000 or so clones, around 73% seen once. The data stem from a study of blood T cell repertoires in COVID-19.

The TCR comes from a woman aged 45-59 years who had recovered from COVID-19. Sample: PBMCs or T cells enriched from blood (not recorded which). This sequence joins TRBV12-3 or TRBV12-4 and TRBJ1-1; 10 nucleotides line up with TRBD1. This CDR3 is CASSLPTGGEAFF. In DNA form, the CDR3 reads TGTGCCAGCAGTCTCCCGACAGGGGGCGAAGCTTTCTTT.